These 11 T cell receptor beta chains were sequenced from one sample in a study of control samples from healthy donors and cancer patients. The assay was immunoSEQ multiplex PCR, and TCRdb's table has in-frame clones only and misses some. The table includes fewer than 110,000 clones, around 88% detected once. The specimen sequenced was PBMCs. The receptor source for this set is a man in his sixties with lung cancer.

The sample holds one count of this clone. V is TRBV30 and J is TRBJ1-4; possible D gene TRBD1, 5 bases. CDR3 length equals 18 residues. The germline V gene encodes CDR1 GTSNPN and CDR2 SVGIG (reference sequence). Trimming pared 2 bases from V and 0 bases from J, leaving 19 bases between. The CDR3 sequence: CAWSQVFGGYATNEKLFF. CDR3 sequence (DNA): TGTGCCTGGAGTCAAGTCTTCGGGGGGTATGCAACTAATGAAAAACTGTTTTTT.

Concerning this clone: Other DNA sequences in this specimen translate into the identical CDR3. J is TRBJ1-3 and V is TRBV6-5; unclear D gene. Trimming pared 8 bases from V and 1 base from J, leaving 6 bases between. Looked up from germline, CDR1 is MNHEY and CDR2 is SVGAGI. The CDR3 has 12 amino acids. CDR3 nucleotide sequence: TGTGCCAGCTCAAGGTCTGGAAACACCATATATTTT. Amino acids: CASSRSGNTIYF.

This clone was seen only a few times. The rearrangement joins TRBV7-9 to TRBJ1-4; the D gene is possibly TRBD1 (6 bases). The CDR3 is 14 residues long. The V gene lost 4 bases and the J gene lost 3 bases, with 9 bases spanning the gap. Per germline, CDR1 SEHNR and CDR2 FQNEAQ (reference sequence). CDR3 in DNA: TGTGCCAGCAGCTGGGGGGCAGCTAATGAAAAACTGTTTTTT. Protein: CASSWGAANEKLFF.

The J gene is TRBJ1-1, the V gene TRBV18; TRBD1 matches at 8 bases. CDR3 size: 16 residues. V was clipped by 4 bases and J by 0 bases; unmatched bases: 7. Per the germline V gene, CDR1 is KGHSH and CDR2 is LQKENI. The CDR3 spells CASSLGTGQVNTEAFF. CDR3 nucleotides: TGTGCCAGCTCACTCGGGACAGGTCAGGTGAACACTGAAGCTTTCTTT.

DNA for the CDR3: TGTGCCAGCAGCTCCGGGACAGGGACACATCAGCCCCAGCATTTT. Protein product: CASSSGTGTHQPQHF. The chain couples TRBV5-4 to TRBJ1-5, with 9 bases aligning to TRBD1. Per germline, CDR1 SGHNT and CDR2 YYREEE (reference sequence). The CDR3 extends over 15 amino acids. V lost 3 bases and J lost 5; bases outside the gene matches: 6.

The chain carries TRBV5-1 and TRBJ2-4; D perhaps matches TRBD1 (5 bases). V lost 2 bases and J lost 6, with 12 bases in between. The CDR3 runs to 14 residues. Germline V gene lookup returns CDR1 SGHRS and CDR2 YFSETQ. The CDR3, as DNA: TGCGCCAGCAGCTTTACAGGCCTCGCAAACATTCAGTACTTC. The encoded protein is CASSFTGLANIQYF. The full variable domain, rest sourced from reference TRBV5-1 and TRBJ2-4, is KAGVTQTPRYLIKTRGQQVTLSCSPISGHRSVSWYQQTPGQGLQFLFEYFSETQRNKGNFPGRFSGRQFSNSRSEMNVSTLELGDSALYLCASSFTGLANIQYFGAGTRLSVL.

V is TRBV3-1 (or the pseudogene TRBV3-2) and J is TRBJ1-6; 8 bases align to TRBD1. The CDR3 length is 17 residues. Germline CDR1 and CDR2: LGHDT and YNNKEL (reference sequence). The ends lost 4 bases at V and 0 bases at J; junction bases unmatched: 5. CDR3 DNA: TGTGCCAGCAGCCGGCGGGACAGGAGCTCCTATAATTCACCCCTCCACTTT. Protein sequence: CASSRRDRSSYNSPLHF.

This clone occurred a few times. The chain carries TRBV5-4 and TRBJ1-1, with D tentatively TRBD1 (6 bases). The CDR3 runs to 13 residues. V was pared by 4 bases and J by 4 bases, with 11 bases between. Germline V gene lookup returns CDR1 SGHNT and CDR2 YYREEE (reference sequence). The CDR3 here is CASSKNRATEAFF. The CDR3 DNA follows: TGTGCCAGCAGCAAGAACAGGGCCACTGAAGCTTTCTTT.

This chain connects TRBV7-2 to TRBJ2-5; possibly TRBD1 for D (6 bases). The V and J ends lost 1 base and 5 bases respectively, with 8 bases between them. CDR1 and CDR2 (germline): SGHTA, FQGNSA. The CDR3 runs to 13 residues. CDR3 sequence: CASSLGGLETQYF. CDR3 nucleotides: TGTGCCAGCAGCTTAGGGGGGCTGGAGACCCAGTACTTC. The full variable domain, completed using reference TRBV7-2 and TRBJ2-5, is GAGVSQSPSNKVTEKGKDVELRCDPISGHTALYWYRQSLGQGLEFLIYFQGNSAPDKSGLPSDRFSAERTGGSVSTLTIQRTQQEDSAVYLCASSLGGLETQYFGPGTRLLVL.

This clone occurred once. This CDR3 is CASSFGGLGAGAFF. The CDR3 DNA sequence: TGTGCCAGCAGCTTCGGGGGGCTAGGTGCGGGAGCTTTCTTT. The V and J genes are TRBV5-8 and TRBJ1-1, with D possibly being TRBD1 (6 bases). From germline, CDR1 is SGHTS and CDR2 YDEGEE. The CDR3 contains 14 residues. With 2 bases removed from V and 10 bases from J, the gap between germline ends came to 18 bases.

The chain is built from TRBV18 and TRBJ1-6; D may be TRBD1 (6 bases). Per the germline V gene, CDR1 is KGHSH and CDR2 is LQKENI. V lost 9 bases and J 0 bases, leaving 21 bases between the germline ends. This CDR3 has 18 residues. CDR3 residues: CASSKIRTEGSYNSPLHF. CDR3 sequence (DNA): TGTGCCAGTTCAAAGATCCGGACAGAGGGCTCCTATAATTCACCCCTCCACTTT.